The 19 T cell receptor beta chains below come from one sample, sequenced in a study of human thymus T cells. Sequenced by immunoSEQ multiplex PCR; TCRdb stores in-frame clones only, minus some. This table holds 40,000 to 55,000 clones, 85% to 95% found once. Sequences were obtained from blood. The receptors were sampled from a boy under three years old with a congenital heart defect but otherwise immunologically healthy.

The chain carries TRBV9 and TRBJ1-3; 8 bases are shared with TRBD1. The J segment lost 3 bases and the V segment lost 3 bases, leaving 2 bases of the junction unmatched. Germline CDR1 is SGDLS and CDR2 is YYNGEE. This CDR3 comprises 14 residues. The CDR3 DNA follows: TGTGCCAGCAGCGGGACAGGGTTTGGAAACACCATATATTTT. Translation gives CASSGTGFGNTIYF.

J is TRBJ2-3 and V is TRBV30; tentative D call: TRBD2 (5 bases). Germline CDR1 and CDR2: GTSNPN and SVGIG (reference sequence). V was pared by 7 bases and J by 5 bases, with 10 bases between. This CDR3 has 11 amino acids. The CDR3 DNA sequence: TGTGCCTCGGCCCGGGGAGATACGCAGTATTTT. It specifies CASARGDTQYF.

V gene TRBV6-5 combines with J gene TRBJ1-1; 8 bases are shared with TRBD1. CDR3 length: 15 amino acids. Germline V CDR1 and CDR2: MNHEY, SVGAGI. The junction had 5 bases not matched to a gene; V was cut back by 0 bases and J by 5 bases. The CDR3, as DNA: TGTGCCAGCAGTTACTCGGCAGGGGGCATAACTGAAGCTTTCTTT. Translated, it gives CASSYSAGGITEAFF.

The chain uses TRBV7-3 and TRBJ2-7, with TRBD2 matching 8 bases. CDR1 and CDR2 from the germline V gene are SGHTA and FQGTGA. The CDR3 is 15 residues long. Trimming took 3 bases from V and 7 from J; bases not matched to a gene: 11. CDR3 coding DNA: TGTGCCAGCAGCTTTTTACCGGGGGGGCCGGGAGAGCAGTACTTC. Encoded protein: CASSFLPGGPGEQYF.

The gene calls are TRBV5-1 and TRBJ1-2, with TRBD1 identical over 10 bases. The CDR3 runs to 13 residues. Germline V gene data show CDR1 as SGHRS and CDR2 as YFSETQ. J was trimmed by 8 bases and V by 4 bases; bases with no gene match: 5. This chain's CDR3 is CASSDRGRSGYTF. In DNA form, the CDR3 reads TGCGCCAGCAGCGACAGGGGGCGGTCCGGCTACACCTTC.

CDR3 protein: CASKPGQGSSEKLFF. In DNA, the CDR3 is TGTGCCAGCAAACCGGGACAGGGATCGAGTGAAAAACTGTTTTTT. The chain carries TRBV5-8 and TRBJ1-4, with 9 bases matching TRBD1. CDR3 length: 15 residues. Losses at the gene ends were 6 bases for V and 7 bases for J; bases not matched to a gene: 10. The germline gives CDR1 SGHTS, CDR2 YDEGEE.

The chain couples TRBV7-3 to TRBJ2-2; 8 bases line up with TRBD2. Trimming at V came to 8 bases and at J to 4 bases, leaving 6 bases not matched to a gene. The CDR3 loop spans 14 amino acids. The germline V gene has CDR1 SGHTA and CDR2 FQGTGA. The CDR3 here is CASGSGGPTGELFF. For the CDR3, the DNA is TGTGCCAGCGGAAGCGGGGGCCCCACCGGGGAGCTGTTTTTT.

CDR3 nucleotides: TGTGCCACCCGGGGAACAGGGCCCTACAATGAGCAGTTCTTC. Amino acids: CATRGTGPYNEQFF. The chain links TRBV28 to TRBJ2-1; tentatively, D is TRBD1 (6 bases). CDR3 length: 14 amino acids. Trimming stripped 10 bases from V and 2 bases from J, with 15 bases between. CDR1 MDHEN and CDR2 SYDVKM come from the germline V gene.

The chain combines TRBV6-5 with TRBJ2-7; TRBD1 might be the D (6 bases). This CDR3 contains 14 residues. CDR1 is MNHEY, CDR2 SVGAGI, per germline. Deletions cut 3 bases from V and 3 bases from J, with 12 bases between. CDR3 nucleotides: TGTGCCAGCAGTTATGGGGGCCTTCACTACGAGCAGTACTTC. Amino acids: CASSYGGLHYEQYF.

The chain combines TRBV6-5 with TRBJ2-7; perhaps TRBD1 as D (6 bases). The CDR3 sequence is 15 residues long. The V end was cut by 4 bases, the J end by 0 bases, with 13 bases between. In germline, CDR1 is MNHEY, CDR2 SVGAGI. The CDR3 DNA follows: TGTGCCAGCAGTTCATTAGGGGGTTCCTCCTACGAGCAGTACTTC. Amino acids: CASSSLGGSSYEQYF.

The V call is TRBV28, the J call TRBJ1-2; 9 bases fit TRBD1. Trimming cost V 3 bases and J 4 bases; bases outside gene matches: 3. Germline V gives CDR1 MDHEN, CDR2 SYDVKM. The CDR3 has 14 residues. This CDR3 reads CASSFRDRVYGYTF. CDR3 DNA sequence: TGTGCCAGCAGTTTTAGGGACAGGGTCTATGGCTACACCTTC.

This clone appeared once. The CDR3 spells CASSPDSMNTEAFF. CDR3 nucleotides: TGTGCCAGCTCGCCGGACAGCATGAACACTGAAGCTTTCTTT. The chain links TRBV18 to TRBJ1-1, with a tentative D call TRBD1 (6 bases). This CDR3 is built from 14 residues. Germline V gene data show CDR1 as KGHSH and CDR2 as LQKENI. Deletions cut 6 bases from V and 0 bases from J, with 11 bases between.

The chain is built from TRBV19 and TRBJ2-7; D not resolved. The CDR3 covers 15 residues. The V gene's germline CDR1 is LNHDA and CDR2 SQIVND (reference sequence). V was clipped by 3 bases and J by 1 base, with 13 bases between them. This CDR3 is CASSIHGGRSYEQYF. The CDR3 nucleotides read TGTGCCAGTAGTATTCATGGTGGCAGGTCCTACGAGCAGTACTTC.

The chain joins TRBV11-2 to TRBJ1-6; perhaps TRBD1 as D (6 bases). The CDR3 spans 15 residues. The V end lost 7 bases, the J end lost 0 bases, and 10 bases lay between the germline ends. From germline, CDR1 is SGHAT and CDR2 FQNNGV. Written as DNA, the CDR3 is TGTGCCAGCACCTTGGGACACTCCTATAATTCACCCCTCCACTTT. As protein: CASTLGHSYNSPLHF.

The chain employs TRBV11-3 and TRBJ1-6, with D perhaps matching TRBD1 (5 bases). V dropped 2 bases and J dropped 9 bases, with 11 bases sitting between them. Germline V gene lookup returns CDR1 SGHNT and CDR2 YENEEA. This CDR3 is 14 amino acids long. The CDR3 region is CASSLQGRGSPLHF. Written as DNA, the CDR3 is TGTGCCAGCAGCTTACAGGGTAGGGGTTCACCCCTCCACTTT.

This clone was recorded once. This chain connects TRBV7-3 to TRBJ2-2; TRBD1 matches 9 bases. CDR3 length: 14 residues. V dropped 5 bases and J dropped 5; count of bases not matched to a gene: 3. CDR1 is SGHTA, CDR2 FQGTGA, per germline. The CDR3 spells CASSQGTGTGELFF. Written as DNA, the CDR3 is TGTGCCAGCAGCCAGGGGACAGGGACCGGGGAGCTGTTTTTT.

CDR3 region: CASSYSYGQGRYEQYF. For the CDR3, the DNA is TGTGCCAGCAGTTACTCGTACGGGCAGGGGAGGTACGAGCAGTACTTC. The chain links TRBV6-5 to TRBJ2-7; possibly TRBD1 or TRBD2 for D (6 bases each). V lost 0 bases and J 4 bases, leaving 16 bases between the germline ends. The CDR3 loop spans 16 amino acids. CDR1 and CDR2 (germline): MNHEY, SVGAGI.

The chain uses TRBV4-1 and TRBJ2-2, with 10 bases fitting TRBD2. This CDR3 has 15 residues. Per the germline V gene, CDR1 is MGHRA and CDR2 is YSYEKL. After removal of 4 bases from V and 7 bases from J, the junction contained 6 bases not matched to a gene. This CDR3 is CASSLSGGQGGELFF. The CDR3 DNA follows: TGCGCCAGCAGCCTTAGCGGGGGGCAGGGCGGGGAGCTGTTTTTT.

The CDR3 here is CASSLEGIYNSPLHF. CDR3 nucleotides: TGTGCCAGCAGCTTAGAGGGGATATATAATTCACCCCTCCACTTT. The rearrangement joins TRBV7-2 to TRBJ1-6; possible D gene TRBD1, 5 bases. With 1 base removed from V and 4 bases from J, the gap between germline ends came to 8 bases. CDR1 is SGHTA and CDR2 is FQGNSA in the germline V gene. The CDR3 consists of 15 residues.